These T cell receptor beta chains were read from a single sample in a study of blood T cell repertoires in COVID-19. The data were produced by immunoSEQ multiplex PCR, yet TCRdb's version contains in-frame clones alone and is incomplete. Among a few hundred thousand clones, 84% were seen once, and the ten largest hold less than 7%. Sequencing input: PBMCs or T cells enriched from blood (not recorded which). The receptor set was obtained from a woman in her forties who had recovered from COVID-19. Each CDR3 is given with its conserved first and last residue. Fields, in order: V gene, D gene, J gene, clone size, CDR3 DNA, CDR3 protein. D genes are given only for firm matches. Not every row has a clone size; where given, it reads once, few, many or a size class.

>TRBV28|.|TRBJ1-3|.
TGTGCCAGCAGTTTTTCCCCAGGGGATTTTATCTCCGGAAACACCATATATTTT
CASSFSPGDFISGNTIYF
>TRBV5-1|TRBD1|TRBJ1-4|.
TGCGCCAGCAGCTTTACAGGGGCGGGGGAAAAACTGTTTTTT
CASSFTGAGEKLFF
>TRBV30|TRBD2|TRBJ2-1|once
TGTGCCTGGAGTGCCCCGGATCGGAGCGGGAGGGCCGACTACAATGAGCAGTTCTTC
CAWSAPDRSGRADYNEQFF
>TRBV20-1|TRBD1|TRBJ1-5|.
TGCAGTGCTAGTCCCACAGGGGGCGGGCAGCCCCAGCATTTT
CSASPTGGGQPQHF
>TRBV15|TRBD1|TRBJ1-5|.
TGTGCCACCAGCCGGGACAGGGATCAGCCCCAGCATTTT
CATSRDRDQPQHF
>TRBV27|.|TRBJ2-6|few
TGTGCCAGCAGGGAGGGGGGGGCCAACGTCCTGACTTTC
CASREGGANVLTF
>TRBV6-5|TRBD1|TRBJ1-1|.
TGTGCCAGCAGTTACCAGGGGGGGAACACTGAAGCTTTCTTT
CASSYQGGNTEAFF
>TRBV7-6|TRBD1|TRBJ2-7|.
TGTGCCAGCAGCTTAGACAGGGGGCTCAGATACGAGCAGTACTTC
CASSLDRGLRYEQYF
>TRBV2|TRBD1|TRBJ2-1|.
TGTGCCAGCAAAGGGGGCCCTAATGAGCAGTTCTTC
CASKGGPNEQFF
>TRBV28|.|TRBJ2-1|.
TGTGCCAGCAGAGACAGCGCCTTCCCCTACAATGAGCAGTTCTTC
CASRDSAFPYNEQFF
>TRBV18|.|TRBJ2-1|few
TGTGCCAGCTCAGGCATGGCCAGTCCCTTGGGCGTGCAGTTCTTC
CASSGMASPLGVQFF
>TRBV7-9|.|TRBJ2-1|.
TGTGCCAGCAGCTTGGGCTCTTCTCACTACAATGAGCAGTTCTTC
CASSLGSSHYNEQFF
>TRBV24-1|.|TRBJ2-1|.
TGTGCCACCAGTCTCGGAGGGCGCGATGAGCAGTTCTTC
CATSLGGRDEQFF
>TRBV6-5|.|TRBJ2-3|.
TGTGCCAGCAGTTACTCTAGCGGATTCACAGATACGCAGTATTTT
CASSYSSGFTDTQYF
>TRBV11-3|TRBD2|TRBJ2-1|.
TGTGCCAGCAGCAAGAGCGGGGGTCTCTGGGATGAGCAGTTCTTC
CASSKSGGLWDEQFF